The present entry profiles one T cell receptor (beta chain) with its context. What it binds is not known. One end of the junction varies from germline; a read error may be responsible. In the PCR, 60 Vbeta and 13 Jbeta primers were used. Some clones are missing from TCRdb's copy, which holds only in-frame ones; the method was immunoSEQ multiplex PCR. The data show some 120,000 clones, and the top ten clones hold 6.8%. This sample is drawn from a study of cytomegalovirus exposure and HLA in healthy donors. Findings of the study overall: Later work found most CMV-associated TCR beta chains apparently HLA-restricted. No immune exposure information besides CMV serostatus was available. Specific recognition of CMV antigens was confirmed in vitro for a few chains (all CMV-associated). More than 150 TCR beta chains were listed as cytomegalovirus-associated.

The CDR3 spans 13 residues. CDR1 LNHDA and CDR2 SQIVND come from the germline V gene (reference sequence). The rearrangement links TRBV19 to TRBJ2-2; tentative D call: TRBD2 (5 bases). Sequencing was done on a sample of PBMCs. This receptor was taken from a man aged 40-49 years in good health and CMV-seropositive. The CDR3 region has the DNA TGTGCCAGTAGTATGCGCAGCACCGGGAAGCTGTTTTTT. The encoded protein is CASSMRSTGKLFF. The whole variable domain, remainder taken from reference TRBV19 and TRBJ2-2, is DGGITQSPKYLFRKEGQNVTLSCEQNLNHDAMYWYRQDPGQGLRLIYYSQIVNDFQKGDIAEGYSVSREKKESFPLTVTSAQKNPTAFYLCASSMRSTGKLFFGEGSRLTVL.